The 26 T cell receptor beta chains below come from one sample, sequenced in a study of CD8+CD57+ T cells in acquired aplastic anemia. Selection for sequencing was limited to patients who had shown CD8+CD57+ cell expansion by flow cytometry. Genomic DNA provided the template from which TCR beta VDJ and CDR3 profiles were obtained. TCRdb re-called the reads through MiXCR, storing one row per CDR3 protein. Of 260,000 or so distinct CDR3 sequences detected, about 80% appear once; the ten largest clones hold 40% to 55%. Sequenced sample: sorted CD4+, CD8+, or CD8+CD57+ T cells (not recorded which) from PBMCs. The source is a human donor with aplastic anemia.

V usage is TRBV7-2 and J usage is TRBJ2-1; D is perhaps TRBD1 or TRBD2 (7 bases each). Per the germline V gene, CDR1 is SGHTA and CDR2 is FQGNSA. V was clipped by 9 bases and J by 8 bases, with 32 bases between them. CDR3 size: 18 residues. The CDR3 reads CASSIVPTSRGKRDEQFF. In DNA form, the CDR3 reads TGTGCCAGTAGTATAGTCCCGACTAGCAGGGGGAAAAGGGATGAGCAGTTCTTC.

V gene TRBV20-1 combines with J gene TRBJ1-5; D ambiguous. CDR3 length equals 13 residues. V lost 3 bases and J lost 0, with 6 bases in between. Germline lookup yields CDR1 DFQATT and CDR2 SNEGSKA (reference sequence). The CDR3 spells CSARADSNQPQHF. The CDR3 DNA is TGCAGTGCTAGGGCAGATAGCAATCAGCCCCAGCATTTT.

CDR3: CASSLDLTGYTRGFF. In DNA form, the CDR3 reads TGTGCCAGCAGCTTAGATCTGACAGGGTACACTCGAGGTTTCTTT. The gene calls are TRBV7-9 and TRBJ1-1, with 7 bases fitting TRBD1. V trimming: 1 base; J trimming: 13 bases; junction bases outside the gene matches: 15. The CDR3 contains 15 residues. CDR1 and CDR2 from the germline V gene are SEHNR and FQNEAQ (reference sequence).

The chain employs TRBV7-8 and TRBJ2-1, with D possibly being TRBD2 (5 bases). This CDR3 comprises 15 residues. The germline CDR1 and CDR2 sequences are SGHVS and FQNEAQ. V was pared by 9 bases and J by 11 bases, with 26 bases between. CDR3 sequence: CASSIARGRYTQQFF. The CDR3 nucleotides are TGTGCCAGTAGTATAGCTAGAGGGCGTTACACTCAGCAGTTCTTC.

About this clonotype: Here the CDR3 omits its conserved ending phenylalanine or tryptophan, so a read error is the likely source. The DNA is omitted, as the CDR3 cannot be located on it reliably, and the CDR3 follows TCRdb's listing. The rearrangement uses TRBV2 and TRBJ2-6; the D segment call TRBD1 is taken from the table without a DNA check. Germline V CDR1 and CDR2: SNHLY, FYNNEI. The CDR3 sequence runs 16 residues, both termini included. CDR3 loop: CASGVAGSYGANVLTG.

The rearrangement joins TRBV7-8 to TRBJ2-2; D is possibly TRBD2 (5 bases). The DNA end is a closer match to TRBJ2-3, so the J assignment may be wrong. The germline V gene has CDR1 SGHVS and CDR2 FQNEAQ. This CDR3 spans 14 amino acids. CDR3 protein: CASSLAGSPGAQYF. CDR3 DNA sequence: TGTGCCAGCAGCTTAGCGGGAAGTCCCGGGGCGCAGTATTTT.

This clonotype showed up many times. The chain joins TRBV5-1 to TRBJ1-2; TRBD1 might be the D (5 bases). The V and J ends lost 0 bases and 4 bases respectively, with 10 bases between them. Germline V gives CDR1 SGHRS, CDR2 YFSETQ. This CDR3 contains 14 residues. The CDR3 region is CASSLDGGTYGYTF. The CDR3, as DNA: TGCGCCAGCAGCTTGGACGGAGGGACCTATGGCTACACCTTC.

This clonotype was counted a few times. Germline is not matched at one junction end, which may reflect a read error. This sequence joins TRBV9 and TRBJ1-1; 11 nucleotides agree with TRBD1. In germline, CDR1 is SGDLS, CDR2 YYNGEE. CDR3 size: 16 residues. Written as DNA, the CDR3 is TGCGCCAGCAGCTTGGGGACAGGGGGATTCGGCACTGAAGCTTTCTTT. It translates to CASSLGTGGFGTEAFF.

V usage is TRBV11-3 and J usage is TRBJ2-5, with D hard to call. CDR1 and CDR2 from the germline V gene are SGHNT and YENEEA. Trimming removed 8 bases at V and 6 bases at J, with 13 bases between. This CDR3 is built from 12 residues. The CDR3 DNA sequence: TGTGCCAGCCACGCGGCCAGAAAGACCCAGTACTTC. Residues: CASHAARKTQYF.

Notes on this clonotype: One end of the junction is discordant with germline, which a read error may explain. The chain links TRBV7-3 to TRBJ2-5; D remains unclear. Germline lookup yields CDR1 SGHTA and CDR2 FQGTGA. The CDR3 is 14 residues long. CDR3 coding DNA: TGTGCCACCAGCAGAGGCAGCGCGCAAGAGAAGCAGTACTTC. This codes for CATSRGSAQEKQYF.

The chain links TRBV7-2 to TRBJ2-7, with D perhaps TRBD1 (6 bases). This CDR3 is built from 18 residues. The germline gives CDR1 SGHTA, CDR2 FQGNSA. Trimming removed 3 bases from V and 4 bases from J, with 25 bases in between. The CDR3, as DNA: TGTGCCAGCAGCTTTCAACCAGCCGGGACAATGGCTTCATACGAGCAGTACGTC. Its translation: CASSFQPAGTMASYEQYV.

V and J are TRBV10-2 and TRBJ2-5; D ambiguous. CDR3 length: 13 residues. With 5 bases removed from V and 3 bases from J, the gap between germline ends came to 10 bases. Germline CDR1 and CDR2: WSHSY and SAAADI. As DNA, the CDR3 is TGCGCCAGCAGTAATAGTCCCAAAGAGACCCAGTACTTC. It codes for CASSNSPKETQYF.

The chain employs TRBV11-3 and TRBJ2-5, with D perhaps TRBD1 (6 bases). The J call may be mistaken, given a closer DNA end match to TRBJ2-7. The CDR3 runs 15 residues. Germline CDR1 and CDR2: SGHNT and YENEEA. The CDR3 coding sequence is TGTGCCAGCAGCTTAGAAGTGACAGGACTCTACGAGCAGTACTTC. Translation: CASSLEVTGLYEQYF.

V is TRBV5-6 and J is TRBJ2-7; 7 bases are a match to TRBD1. The CDR3 totals 18 residues. V was clipped by 2 bases and J by 1 base; unmatched bases: 15. Per germline, CDR1 SGHDT and CDR2 YYEEEE. CDR3 bases: TGTGCCAGCAGCTTTGATCGGGACGGGACAGCCCTTTCCTACGAGCAGTACGTC. It is translated as CASSFDRDGTALSYEQYV.

This clonotype was detected ten times or more. The chain links TRBV6-2 or TRBV6-3 to TRBJ1-2, with D uncertain. The germline V gene has CDR1 MNHEY and CDR2 SVGEGT. CDR3 length: 13 amino acids. V shed 1 base and J shed 2 bases, with 5 bases lying between them. The DNA of the CDR3 is TGTGCCAGCAGTTACTTCGACAACTATGGCTACACCTTC. Protein product: CASSYFDNYGYTF.

The chain joins TRBV4-1 to TRBJ1-2, with D tentatively TRBD1 (5 bases). The V and J ends lost 6 bases and 5 bases respectively, with 25 bases between them. Germline CDR1 is MGHRA and CDR2 is YSYEKL. The CDR3 length is 17 residues. CDR3 coding DNA: TGCGCCAGCAGTATATTCAGGGTCGGGGAAAAAGGGTATGGCTACACCTTC. Amino acids: CASSIFRVGEKGYGYTF.

J is TRBJ1-2 and V is TRBV7-2, with D possibly matching TRBD1 (5 bases). V lost 3 bases and J lost 10, with 24 bases in between. This CDR3 spans 16 amino acids. Germline V gives CDR1 SGHTA, CDR2 FQGNSA. The CDR3 DNA reads TGTGCCAGCAGCTTGCAGACAGACGGGATAGTCCTTTCCTACACCTTC. Translated, it gives CASSLQTDGIVLSYTF.

The chain employs TRBV24-1 and TRBJ1-5; a weak D match, TRBD1 (5 bases). CDR1 KGHDR and CDR2 SFDVKD come from the germline V gene. The V end lost 4 bases, the J end lost 4 bases, and 19 bases lay between the germline ends. This CDR3 contains 17 residues. CDR3 in amino acids: CATSEVDQGRANQPQHF. The CDR3 DNA sequence: TGTGCCACCAGTGAGGTCGACCAGGGTAGGGCGAATCAGCCCCAGCATTTT.

The rearrangement joins TRBV11-1 to TRBJ2-1, with no clear D. CDR3 size: 16 residues. Germline CDR1 reads SGHAT; CDR2 reads FQDESV (reference sequence). V lost 4 bases, J lost 0 bases, and 13 bases lay in between. CDR3 residues: CASSSSSGGSYNEQFF. CDR3 DNA: TGTGCCAGCAGCTCATCGTCAGGTGGCTCCTACAATGAGCAGTTCTTC.

This clonotype appeared once. The junction and the germline gene differ at one end; a read error may be behind it. The V and J genes are TRBV2 and TRBJ1-1; possibly TRBD1 for D (6 bases). In germline, CDR1 is SNHLY, CDR2 FYNNEI. The CDR3 contains 14 residues. The CDR3 loop is CASGDGGTDTEDFF. The CDR3 DNA follows: TGTGCCAGCGGGGACGGGGGCACAGATACGGAAGATTTTTTT.

This clonotype has at least ten counts. The chain combines TRBV28 with TRBJ2-3; D is unclear. The CDR3 runs 16 residues. The V end lost 3 bases, the J end lost 0 bases, and 13 bases lay between the germline ends. Germline V gene data show CDR1 as MDHEN and CDR2 as SYDVKM. The CDR3 region has the DNA TGTGCCAGCAGTTTGGCTCCGCCCCCGAGCACAGATACGCAGTATTTT. Protein: CASSLAPPPSTDTQYF.

This clonotype turned up a few times. A read error may account for a junction end that differs from germline. The chain carries TRBV19 and TRBJ2-3, with 7 bases lining up with TRBD2. Germline-derived CDR1 and CDR2 are LNHDA and SQIVND (reference sequence). The CDR3 covers 14 residues. The CDR3 bases are TGTGCCAGTAGTATAGCTAGCGGTGCCTACACTGAGCATTTT. This translates into CASSIASGAYTEHF. Full variable domain (rest looked up from reference TRBV19 and TRBJ2-3): DGGITQSPKYLFRKEGQNVTLSCEQNLNHDAMYWYRQDPGQGLRLIYYSQIVNDFQKGDIAEGYSVSREKKESFPLTVTSAQKNPTAFYLCASSIASGAYTEHFGPGTRLTVL.

V is TRBV7-3 and J is TRBJ2-5, with a weak D call TRBD2 (6 bases). V lost 5 bases, J lost 12 bases, and 22 bases lay in between. The V gene's germline CDR1 is SGHTA and CDR2 FQGTGA. The CDR3 is made up of 14 amino acids. Written as DNA, the CDR3 is TGTGCCAGCAGCAGAGCCAGCGGGCAAAAGGAGAAGTACTTC. Protein: CASSRASGQKEKYF.

For this clonotype: At one boundary the junction diverges from the germline segment, which might be a read error. The gene calls are TRBV9 and TRBJ2-3, with 9 nucleotides matching TRBD2. Looked up from germline, CDR1 is SGDLS and CDR2 is YYNGEE. The CDR3 sequence is 14 residues long. The CDR3 region is CASSSAGGSRNQPF. For the CDR3, the DNA is TGTGCCAGCAGCTCAGCGGGGGGCAGCCGCAATCAGCCTTTT.

About this clonotype itself: No conserved phenylalanine or tryptophan ends this CDR3, so it is likely a read error. Because the CDR3's place on the DNA is in doubt, the DNA is left out and the CDR3 is given as listed by TCRdb. The rearrangement uses TRBV2 and TRBJ2-3; the table gives TRBD2 as D, unverified against the DNA. The CDR3 is 15 amino acids long, termini counted. Germline V gene data show CDR1 as SNHLY and CDR2 as FYNNEI. The CDR3 reads CASGDGLADTQSFYL.

The chain is built from TRBV10-3 and TRBJ1-6; D call uncertain. Trimming took 2 bases from V and 10 from J, leaving 15 bases between them. Germline values: CDR1 ENHRY, CDR2 SYGVKD. The CDR3 has 15 residues. CDR3 amino acids: CAISEGPSRGSPLHF. The CDR3 coding sequence is TGTGCCATCAGTGAGGGTCCTTCCCGGGGATCACCCCTCCACTTT.